Below, 20 T cell receptor beta chains from the same sample are listed, as sequenced in a study of cytomegalovirus exposure and HLA in healthy donors. The PCR contained 60 Vbeta and 13 Jbeta primers. This table comes from immunoSEQ multiplex PCR, and its TCRdb copy is limited to in-frame clones, with some not included. This table has under 150,000 clones, roughly 80% appearing once. The sequenced sample consisted of PBMCs. The origin of the receptors is a man aged 18-30 years in good health and CMV-seronegative.

The rearrangement links TRBV7-9 to TRBJ1-2, with D unresolved. V gave up 5 bases and J gave up 4 bases, with 17 bases separating them. The germline CDR1 and CDR2 sequences are SEHNR and FQNEAQ (reference sequence). The CDR3 length is 15 residues. CDR3 DNA sequence: TGTGCCAGCAGCGGGTCCCGGGAAGTAGGCTATGGCTACACCTTC. Translated: CASSGSREVGYGYTF.

The CDR3 nucleotides read TGTGCCAGCAGTGCCAGGGGTGAAAAACTGTTTTTT. This sequence encodes CASSARGEKLFF. V usage is TRBV2 and J usage is TRBJ1-4, with a possible D match to TRBD1 (6 bases). Germline V gene lookup returns CDR1 SNHLY and CDR2 FYNNEI. The V and J ends lost 4 bases and 7 bases respectively, with 7 bases between them. The CDR3 covers 12 residues.

A remark on this clone: Within the sample, other DNA sequences also encode this same CDR3. The J gene is TRBJ2-7, the V gene TRBV7-9; D unclear. This CDR3 contains 11 residues. Germline loops: CDR1 SEHNR, CDR2 FQNEAQ (reference sequence). The ends were cut back, 5 bases at V and 6 bases at J, with 8 bases in the middle. CDR3 protein: CASSLTGEQYF. CDR3 sequence (DNA): TGTGCCAGCAGCCTTACGGGCGAGCAGTACTTC. The full variable domain, with the rest looked up from reference TRBV7-9 and TRBJ2-7, is DTGVSQNPRHKITKRGQNVTFRCDPISEHNRLYWYRQTLGQGPEFLTYFQNEAQLEKSRLLSDRFSAERPKGSFSTLEIQRTEQGDSAMYLCASSLTGEQYFGPGTRLTVT.

J is TRBJ1-6 and V is TRBV7-2, with D tentatively TRBD1 (5 bases). The germline V and J ends were trimmed by 5 bases and 7 bases, with 15 bases remaining between them. Per the germline V gene, CDR1 is SGHTA and CDR2 is FQGNSA. The CDR3 sequence is 15 residues long. The CDR3 is CASSPRGGVNSPLHF. The CDR3 coding sequence is TGTGCCAGCAGCCCCCGCGGGGGGGTGAATTCACCCCTCCACTTT. The variable domain in full, completed from reference TRBV7-2 and TRBJ1-6, reads GAGVSQSPSNKVTEKGKDVELRCDPISGHTALYWYRQSLGQGLEFLIYFQGNSAPDKSGLPSDRFSAERTGGSVSTLTIQRTQQEDSAVYLCASSPRGGVNSPLHFGNGTRLTVT.

The CDR3 sequence is CASRGGGGDEQFF. The CDR3 nucleotides read TGTGCCAGCAGGGGTGGGGGGGGCGATGAGCAGTTCTTC. V and J are TRBV11-2 and TRBJ2-1; weak D call: TRBD2 (7 bases). The CDR3 covers 13 residues. Per germline, CDR1 SGHAT and CDR2 FQNNGV. Trimming shortened V by 6 bases and J by 8 bases, and 14 bases separated the two germline ends.

This clone appeared once. The rearrangement links TRBV4-3 to TRBJ2-7; 8 nucleotides line up with TRBD2. Germline lookup yields CDR1 LGHNA and CDR2 YSLEER. The CDR3 runs 16 residues. V dropped 0 bases and J dropped 1; count of bases not matched to a gene: 5. This CDR3 is CASSQDAGGYSYEQYF. In DNA form, the CDR3 reads TGCGCCAGCAGCCAAGACGCGGGGGGCTATTCCTACGAGCAGTACTTC.

J is TRBJ1-2 and V is TRBV19; D unclear. Germline CDR1 is LNHDA and CDR2 is SQIVND (reference sequence). Trimming removed 0 bases from V and 4 bases from J, with 6 bases in between. The CDR3 contains 13 residues. CDR3 DNA sequence: TGTGCCAGTAGTATAGATAGAATCTATGGCTACACCTTC. Translated: CASSIDRIYGYTF.

The chain joins TRBV7-8 to TRBJ1-2; no reliable D call. Per the germline V gene, CDR1 is SGHVS and CDR2 is FQNEAQ. V was pared by 0 bases and J by 4 bases, with 9 bases between. CDR3 length: 14 residues. The CDR3 region has the DNA TGTGCCAGCAGCTTAGCGCGAACAGCCTATGGCTACACCTTC. Translated, it gives CASSLARTAYGYTF.

The chain uses TRBV6-5 and TRBJ2-1; D is possibly TRBD1 (6 bases). Trimming took 5 bases from V and 4 from J, leaving 15 bases between them. Per germline, CDR1 MNHEY and CDR2 SVGAGI. The CDR3 extends over 15 amino acids. The CDR3 DNA reads as TGTGCCAGCAGTACCTCCGGGACACTTTACAATGAGCAGTTCTTC. Its translation is CASSTSGTLYNEQFF.

The genes are TRBV7-9 and TRBJ1-2, with a possible D match to TRBD1 (5 bases). The germline CDR1 and CDR2 sequences are SEHNR and FQNEAQ (reference sequence). Trimming stripped 7 bases from V and 0 bases from J, with 9 bases between. CDR3 size: 13 residues. The CDR3 coding sequence is TGTGCCAGCACCTTGACAGCTAACTATGGCTACACCTTC. Translation: CASTLTANYGYTF. The variable domain in full, with the rest retrieved from reference TRBV7-9 and TRBJ1-2, is DTGVSQNPRHKITKRGQNVTFRCDPISEHNRLYWYRQTLGQGPEFLTYFQNEAQLEKSRLLSDRFSAERPKGSFSTLEIQRTEQGDSAMYLCASTLTANYGYTFGSGTRLTVV.

The J gene is TRBJ2-5, the V gene TRBV4-3, with 8 bases lining up with TRBD1. The J call may be incorrect, as the DNA end agrees better with TRBJ2-7. The CDR3 is 15 amino acids. Germline V gene data show CDR1 as LGHNA and CDR2 as YSLEER. This CDR3 reads CASSQSRTGLDEQYF. CDR3 coding DNA: TGCGCCAGCAGCCAATCCCGGACAGGGCTGGACGAGCAGTACTTC.

V gene TRBV19 combines with J gene TRBJ1-3, with 11 bases lining up with TRBD1. This CDR3 region has 15 residues. Germline V gene sequence: CDR1 LNHDA, CDR2 SQIVND (reference sequence). J lost 2 bases, V lost 10 bases, and 7 bases had no gene match. CDR3 protein: CATRGQGAPGNTIYF. CDR3 sequence (DNA): TGTGCCACCAGAGGACAGGGGGCGCCTGGAAACACCATATATTTT.

The rearrangement uses TRBV2 and TRBJ2-5, with a tentative D call TRBD1 (5 bases). Germline CDR1 and CDR2: SNHLY and FYNNEI. Trimming shortened V by 3 bases and J by 5 bases, and 13 bases separated the two germline ends. This CDR3 contains 14 residues. The CDR3 here is CASSDQGMGETQYF. CDR3 in DNA: TGTGCCAGCAGTGATCAGGGTATGGGGGAGACCCAGTACTTC.

The chain links TRBV6-5 to TRBJ1-4; D might be TRBD1 (6 bases). The CDR3 length is 15 residues. Germline loops: CDR1 MNHEY, CDR2 SVGAGI. Trimming stripped 4 bases from V and 3 bases from J, with 12 bases between. The CDR3 coding sequence is TGTGCCAGCAGTTCACAGGGTGGACCTAATGAAAAACTGTTTTTT. It specifies CASSSQGGPNEKLFF.

V is TRBV11-3 and J is TRBJ2-2, with 11 bases matching TRBD1. V shed 8 bases, J shed 4 bases, and the junction held 9 bases outside the gene matches. The CDR3 loop spans 16 amino acids. In germline, CDR1 is SGHNT, CDR2 YENEEA. The CDR3 sequence: CASATLGQGGTGELFF. CDR3 nucleotides: TGTGCCAGCGCAACACTGGGACAGGGGGGCACCGGGGAGCTGTTTTTT. The full variable domain, its missing parts supplied by reference TRBV11-3 and TRBJ2-2, is EAGVVQSPRYKIIEKKQPVAFWCNPISGHNTLYWYLQNLGQGPELLIRYENEEAVDDSQLPKDRFSAERLKGVDSTLKIQPAELGDSAVYLCASATLGQGGTGELFFGEGSRLTVL.

V usage is TRBV30 and J usage is TRBJ1-1; 8 bases map to TRBD1. V shed 3 bases, J shed 11 bases, and the junction held 14 bases outside the gene matches. The CDR3 contains 14 residues. Germline V gene data show CDR1 as GTSNPN and CDR2 as SVGIG (reference sequence). In DNA form, the CDR3 reads TGTGCCTGGAGCCCCCGGACAGGGAGGGTCGGCGCTTTCTTT. It specifies CAWSPRTGRVGAFF.

The genes are TRBV7-9 and TRBJ2-5; D may be TRBD1 (5 bases). Germline V gene lookup returns CDR1 SEHNR and CDR2 FQNEAQ (reference sequence). V dropped 3 bases and J dropped 3 bases, with 17 bases sitting between them. The CDR3 loop spans 16 amino acids. The CDR3 DNA is TGTGCCAGCAGCTTTATCGACAAAAAAGGGGAAGAGACCCAGTACTTC. Encoded protein: CASSFIDKKGEETQYF.

The V gene is TRBV7-9, the J gene TRBJ1-1; 9 bases agree with TRBD1. Trimming removed 5 bases from V and 3 bases from J; junction bases left unmatched: 7. Germline CDR1 SEHNR, CDR2 FQNEAQ (reference sequence). The CDR3 runs to 15 residues. In DNA, the CDR3 is TGTGCCAGCAGCCCAGTCACAGGGGGCGACACTGAAGCTTTCTTT. Its protein product is CASSPVTGGDTEAFF. The full variable domain, completed using reference TRBV7-9 and TRBJ1-1, is DTGVSQNPRHKITKRGQNVTFRCDPISEHNRLYWYRQTLGQGPEFLTYFQNEAQLEKSRLLSDRFSAERPKGSFSTLEIQRTEQGDSAMYLCASSPVTGGDTEAFFGQGTRLTVV.

The chain recombines TRBV19 with TRBJ1-5; 7 nucleotides align to TRBD1. Germline V lookup: CDR1 LNHDA, CDR2 SQIVND (reference sequence). The CDR3 spans 14 residues. The junction had 4 bases not matched to a gene; V was cut back by 4 bases and J by 4 bases. The CDR3 nucleotides are TGTGCCAGTAGTACCCCGACAGGGAATCAGCCCCAGCATTTT. Its protein product is CASSTPTGNQPQHF.

CDR3 bases: TGTGCCAGCAGCCTAGACGTAAACACTGAAGCTTTCTTT. This encodes CASSLDVNTEAFF. The rearrangement joins TRBV27 to TRBJ1-1; D not certain. Trimming stripped 6 bases from V and 2 bases from J, with 10 bases between. The CDR3 runs 13 residues. Germline CDR1 and CDR2: MNHEY and SMNVEV (reference sequence).